This T cell receptor beta chain was profiled in a study of shared clonotypes between healthy human individuals (dated by TCRdb to the early 2020s). Background for the entire study: The cohort included a few men and a couple of women between 18 and 49 years of age. Between about 0.9 and 10 billion PBMCs per donor were obtained by leukapheresis. To estimate repertoire size and how much clonotypes are shared between individuals, the study performed deep sequencing of blood TCR repertoires from roughly five healthy adults. For each donor, CD4 naive and CD4 memory were each given three plates, CD8 naive was given two plates, and CD8 memory was given one plate. Different laboratories and diverse techniques were used to prepare libraries and sequence TCR repertoires, to increase sequencing depth and limit assay-specific biases. The research as a whole found: Larger estimated clonotype richness was generally found for naive subsets than for memory subsets. Compared with non-shared clonotypes, the clonotypes found in all four sorted-subset donors had higher generation probabilities. Based on pairwise subsampling, the degree of clonotype sharing among donors was expected to be affected by sequencing depth. Across a few donors, around 5.4% of naive CD4, over 3% of naive CD8, 2% to 2.5% of memory CD4, and approximately 0.4% of memory CD8 clonotypes were shared. The small number of donors limited the genetic and exposure-history diversity represented. Incomplete sequencing was indicated by rarefaction of sorted-subset datasets, despite the large sequencing depth. Sampling was limited to blood, and TCR repertoires in tissue likely differ from TCR repertoires in blood.

The donors were healthy, HIV-negative adults who had no recently reported acute infections or vaccinations. Only Caucasian adults living in Nashville, Tennessee, USA were represented among the donors. CD4+ T cells were enriched by magnetic negative selection, after which naive cells were positively selected on CD45RA and the negative fraction was taken as the memory subset. After blood collection by leukapheresis, PBMCs were isolated using Ficoll-Histopaque density gradient centrifugation and then cryopreserved in the vapor phase of liquid nitrogen. Analytical flow cytometry was used to check the purity and quantity of every magnetically sorted T cell population. Each sorted fraction had its genomic DNA isolated and then quantified by UV absorbance on a Nanodrop 2000c. V is shortened by 6 bases, J by 1 base, and the region joining them spans 6 bases. CDR1 and CDR2, per the germline V gene, are MNHEY and SVGAGI. The CDR3 covers 12 residues, taking in both the cysteine and the phenylalanine. CDR3 DNA only is kept here, 36 bases in frame from base 1.

About this clone: Its cognate antigen has yet to be identified. No much larger clone is present one base from it, and per-base qualities are unavailable. Other DNA sequences within the sample encode an identical CDR3.

Using the deep immunoSEQ assay, TCR CDR3 regions were amplified from genomic DNA by multiplex PCR. Genomic DNA extracted from each cell subset was distributed evenly over all wells of several immunoSEQ 96-well plates, and each plate served as one replicate. For sorted subsets, around 200 ng genomic DNA, equal to 30,000 or so T cell genomes, was loaded into each replicate PCR. Purified libraries were quantified with a Qubit 3.0 fluorometer, sized on a Bioanalyzer 2100, and re-quantified with the KAPA Library Quantification kit. A separate single-read 150-cycle Illumina NextSeq 550 flow cell was used to sequence each immunoSEQ 96-well plate. Per the authors' processing: Because the immunoSEQ output included only junctional sequences and no quality scores, the filtering could not be the same as the filtering used for full-length reads. Sequences were annotated with PyIR, a Python wrapper for IgBLAST v1.9, and V/J genes and CDR3 were assigned using IMGT germline references. Any read was removed if the V/J assignment was weak (E-value above 1e-6), the CDR3 was missing, or the read contained stop codons, out-of-frame junctions, or ambiguous translated residues. V3J clonotypes were defined as sequences sharing an identical inferred V gene, J gene, and CDR3 amino acid sequence. To compute the percentage overlap between repertoires, the number of shared unique clonotypes was divided by the size of the smaller repertoire. RTK rarefaction, the Chao1 estimator, and Recon v2.1 estimates of unobserved clonotypes were used to assess repertoire richness. Generation probabilities were computed with OLGA for all TCRbeta clonotypes obtained by the gDNA method from several donors. TCRdb's version of the immuneACCESS table is confined to in-frame rearrangements and falls short of the full clone set. An unresolved V gene accounts for under half of the shortfall where checked; the remainder is of unknown origin. V and J calls and clone size come straight from that table; D and trimming were deduced from the DNA. This sample gives 2 million to 2.5 million clones in total; approximately 96% of them show up just once. The biggest ten clones account for less than 0.15% of the sample.

This clonotype was obtained from a young man in good health. Sequenced: naive CD4+ T cells sorted from blood. The cell subset or site label here, explained by the study, means: CD45RA+ positively selected. This chain is built from TRBV6-5 and TRBJ1-1, with the identity of the D gene unclear. The bases are TGTGCCAGCAGGTCACCGAACACTGAAGCTTTCTTT. This encodes CASRSPNTEAFF.